This TCR beta chain was captured in a study of CD8 T cells in ankylosing spondylitis. A note on this clonotype: Its specificity is unknown.

The germline V and J ends were trimmed by 8 bases and 4 bases, with 18 bases remaining between them. CDR1 and CDR2 (germline): LNHDA, SQIVND (reference sequence). The CDR3 runs 15 residues. Each TCR beta library was made by quantitative 5'-RACE that incorporated molecular barcodes. TCRdb called the 5' RACE reads again in MiXCR, with one record for every CDR3 protein. In the table there are around 770,000 distinct CDR3 sequences, around 11% of which are singletons. Study observations and caveats: Typical of ankylosing spondylitis blood, it appeared, was a TCR beta motif of under 10 highly homologous variants.

Sequenced material: blood, either unsorted or a sorted T cell fraction (not recorded which). The TCR comes from a male donor with ankylosing spondylitis. V and J are TRBV19 and TRBJ2-1; either TRBD1 or TRBD2 may supply D (5 bases each). The CDR3 here is CASRKGPNLYNEQFF. The CDR3 coding sequence is TGTGCCAGTCGTAAGGGACCTAACCTTTACAATGAGCAGTTCTTC. The full variable domain, its missing parts supplied by reference TRBV19 and TRBJ2-1, is DGGITQSPKYLFRKEGQNVTLSCEQNLNHDAMYWYRQDPGQGLRLIYYSQIVNDFQKGDIAEGYSVSREKKESFPLTVTSAQKNPTAFYLCASRKGPNLYNEQFFGPGTRLTVL.